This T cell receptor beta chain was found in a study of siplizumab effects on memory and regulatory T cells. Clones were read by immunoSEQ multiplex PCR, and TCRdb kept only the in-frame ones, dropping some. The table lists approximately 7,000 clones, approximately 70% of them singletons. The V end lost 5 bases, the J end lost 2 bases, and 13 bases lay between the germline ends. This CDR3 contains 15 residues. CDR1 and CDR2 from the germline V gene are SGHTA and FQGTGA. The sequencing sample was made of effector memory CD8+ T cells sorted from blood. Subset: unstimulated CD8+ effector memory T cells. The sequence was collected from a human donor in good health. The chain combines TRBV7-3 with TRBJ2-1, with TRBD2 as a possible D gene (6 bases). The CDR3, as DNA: TGTGCCAGCAGCCTTAAGCGGAGGGCCTACAATGAGCAGTTCTTC. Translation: CASSLKRRAYNEQFF.